The TCR beta chain under discussion was sequenced for a study of cytomegalovirus exposure and HLA in healthy donors. Study conclusions and caveats: A classifier reportedly called cytomegalovirus status with high sensitivity and specificity. Cytomegalovirus association was assigned to over 150 TCR beta chains.

The germline V and J ends were trimmed by 3 bases and 5 bases, with 10 bases remaining between them. This CDR3 region has 12 residues. The germline V gene encodes CDR1 SQVTM and CDR2 ANQGSEA. The study ran its PCR with 60 Vbeta and 13 Jbeta primers. Generated by immunoSEQ multiplex PCR, the TCRdb table keeps only in-frame clones and is missing some. There are some 100,000 clones in the sample; roughly 77% occur only once, and 3.5% to 4% lies in the top ten. Concerning this clone itself: What it binds is unknown.

The sample taken for sequencing was PBMCs. The chain carries TRBV29-1 and TRBJ1-1; D possibly corresponds to TRBD1 (6 bases). The clonotype comes from a woman in her fifties or sixties in good health and CMV-seropositive. CDR3 residues: CSVDRGVTEAFF. In DNA, the CDR3 is TGCAGCGTTGACAGGGGCGTGACTGAAGCTTTCTTT.